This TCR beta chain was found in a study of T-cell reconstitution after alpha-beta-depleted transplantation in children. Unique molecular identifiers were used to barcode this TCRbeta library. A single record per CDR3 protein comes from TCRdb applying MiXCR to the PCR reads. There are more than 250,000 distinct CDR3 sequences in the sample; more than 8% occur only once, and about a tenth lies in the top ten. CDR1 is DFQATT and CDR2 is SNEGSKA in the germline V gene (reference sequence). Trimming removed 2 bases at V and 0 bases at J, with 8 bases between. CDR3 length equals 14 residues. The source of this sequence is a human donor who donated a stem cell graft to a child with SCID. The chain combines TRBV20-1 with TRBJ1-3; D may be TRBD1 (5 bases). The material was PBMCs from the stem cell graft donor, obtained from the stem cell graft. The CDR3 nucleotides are TGCAGTGCTAGAAGGCAGGGCTCTGGAAACACCATATATTTT. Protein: CSARRQGSGNTIYF.